These 21 T cell receptor beta chains share one sample of origin, sequenced in a study of blood T cell repertoires in COVID-19. Assay: immunoSEQ multiplex PCR; the TCRdb copy retains only in-frame clones and omits some. The sample has more than 85,000 clones; about three quarters are singletons. The specimen was peripheral blood. Receptor source: a woman in her 70s with acute or convalescent COVID-19.

This chain connects TRBV10-3 to TRBJ1-3, with a weak D call TRBD1 (6 bases). V was clipped by 10 bases and J by 14 bases, with 27 bases between them. CDR1 ENHRY and CDR2 SYGVKD come from the germline V gene. CDR3 length equals 14 residues. The CDR3 is CATKSQGSAPQLYF. Written as DNA, the CDR3 is TGTGCCACTAAATCGCAGGGGTCCGCCCCTCAACTATATTTT.

CDR3 DNA: TGTGCCTGGAGTGTAGTGGCCGGGTTGGGCACCGGGGAGCTGTTTTTT. It yields the protein CAWSVVAGLGTGELFF. The V and J genes are TRBV30 and TRBJ2-2; D not resolved. The CDR3 covers 16 residues. Germline CDR1 reads GTSNPN; CDR2 reads SVGIG (reference sequence). Trimming removed 0 bases at V and 4 bases at J, with 15 bases between.

This clone came up a few times. The chain employs TRBV27 and TRBJ1-2; 7 bases are a match to TRBD1. V shed 5 bases and J 7 bases; nucleotides not matched to a gene: 7. The CDR3 has 13 amino acids. Looked up from germline, CDR1 is MNHEY and CDR2 is SMNVEV (reference sequence). The CDR3 reads CASSLTGTLGYTF. The CDR3, as DNA: TGTGCCAGCAGTCTGACAGGGACACTTGGCTACACCTTC.

The chain recombines TRBV3-1 (or the pseudogene TRBV3-2) with TRBJ1-2; maybe TRBD1 (6 bases). The CDR3 extends over 15 amino acids. The germline V gene encodes CDR1 LGHDT and CDR2 YNNKEL (reference sequence). Trimming removed 7 bases from V and 1 base from J, with 16 bases in between. The DNA of the CDR3 is TGTGCCAGCAACGGGGGGGCTCTCTTTAACTATGGCTACACCTTC. Protein: CASNGGALFNYGYTF.

J is TRBJ2-7 and V is TRBV9; 7 bases match TRBD1. Germline V CDR1 and CDR2: SGDLS, YYNGEE. V lost 0 bases and J lost 3; bases outside the gene matches: 6. This CDR3 comprises 15 residues. DNA of the CDR3: TGTGCCAGCAGCGTAGACCCGGGACAGCACTACGAGCAGTACTTC. The encoded protein is CASSVDPGQHYEQYF.

The chain is built from TRBV5-8 and TRBJ1-5, with TRBD1 as a possible D gene (5 bases). The CDR3 spans 14 residues. V was shortened by 4 bases and J by 5 bases, with 13 bases between the two germline ends. Germline loops: CDR1 SGHTS, CDR2 YDEGEE. The DNA of the CDR3 is TGTGCCAGCAGCCTCCGGGGGACCGATCAGCCCCAGCATTTT. This encodes CASSLRGTDQPQHF.

The chain recombines TRBV18 with TRBJ1-3; tentatively, D is TRBD1 (6 bases). Per germline, CDR1 KGHSH and CDR2 LQKENI. Deletions cut 5 bases from V and 2 bases from J, with 16 bases between. The CDR3 is 16 residues long. The CDR3, as DNA: TGTGCCAGCTCAACGAACCCTGGGGACACTGGAAACACCATATATTTT. Its translation is CASSTNPGDTGNTIYF.

This chain links TRBV19 with TRBJ2-4; D might be TRBD2 (6 bases). With 3 bases removed from V and 2 bases from J, the gap between germline ends came to 8 bases. CDR3 length: 14 amino acids. The germline V gene encodes CDR1 LNHDA and CDR2 SQIVND (reference sequence). CDR3 residues: CASSIGGPKNIQYF. The CDR3 bases are TGTGCCAGTAGTATCGGGGGTCCCAAAAACATTCAGTACTTC.

The chain combines TRBV30 with TRBJ2-7; possible D gene TRBD2, 5 bases. Germline V CDR1 and CDR2: GTSNPN, SVGIG (reference sequence). This CDR3 region has 13 residues. V was shortened by 0 bases and J by 2 bases, with 8 bases between the two germline ends. The CDR3, as DNA: TGTGCCTGGAGTGTGGGGAGCGCCTACGAGCAGTACTTC. This codes for CAWSVGSAYEQYF.

This clone was detected only once. V and J are TRBV5-8 and TRBJ2-1, with D perhaps matching TRBD1 (6 bases). CDR1 is SGHTS and CDR2 is YDEGEE in the germline V gene. V gave up 5 bases and J gave up 6 bases, with 12 bases separating them. The CDR3 totals 13 residues. CDR3 protein: CASRHKGGNEQFF. In DNA form, the CDR3 reads TGTGCCAGCAGACATAAAGGGGGCAATGAGCAGTTCTTC.

The gene calls are TRBV2 and TRBJ2-2; D possibly corresponds to TRBD1 (5 bases). The germline V gene has CDR1 SNHLY and CDR2 FYNNEI. V lost 5 bases and J lost 7, with 14 bases in between. The CDR3 has 14 residues. The CDR3 loop is CASSTGWGDGELFF. CDR3 nucleotide sequence: TGTGCCAGCAGTACAGGCTGGGGTGACGGGGAGCTGTTTTTT.

The V call is TRBV7-2, the J call TRBJ2-7, with 8 bases aligning to TRBD1. After removal of 5 bases from V and 0 bases from J, the junction contained 6 bases not matched to a gene. This CDR3 comprises 15 residues. Germline loops: CDR1 SGHTA, CDR2 FQGNSA. The CDR3 coding sequence is TGTGCCAGCAGCCCTCAGGGGGCCAGCTCCTACGAGCAGTACTTC. Amino acid sequence: CASSPQGASSYEQYF.

The gene calls are TRBV4-1 and TRBJ2-7; 8 nucleotides line up with TRBD1. Per germline, CDR1 MGHRA and CDR2 YSYEKL. There are 15 residues in the CDR3. With 0 bases clipped from V and 2 bases from J, the junction kept 3 bases outside the gene matches. The CDR3 nucleotides are TGCGCCAGCAGCCAAGAGGACAGGGTCACCTACGAGCAGTACTTC. This translates into CASSQEDRVTYEQYF.

The V call is TRBV9, the J call TRBJ1-3, with TRBD1 matching over 8 bases. The junction had 14 bases not matched to a gene; V was cut back by 4 bases and J by 2 bases. Per germline, CDR1 SGDLS and CDR2 YYNGEE. This CDR3 has 18 amino acids. CDR3 in amino acids: CASSPGGTGGSPGNTIYF. The DNA for the CDR3 is TGTGCCAGCAGCCCTGGGGGGACAGGTGGGTCGCCTGGAAACACCATATATTTT.

This clone was seen a handful of times. The V gene is TRBV10-3, the J gene TRBJ1-1; possible D gene TRBD1, 6 bases. Germline V gives CDR1 ENHRY, CDR2 SYGVKD. V shed 11 bases and J shed 0 bases, with 13 bases lying between them. There are 13 residues in the CDR3. The CDR3 here is CAATGSLNTEAFF. The CDR3 DNA reads TGTGCCGCCACAGGGAGCCTGAACACTGAAGCTTTCTTT.

CDR3 sequence: CASSPDRGGVNEKLFF. CDR3 nucleotides: TGTGCCAGCAGTCCAGACAGGGGAGGGGTAAATGAAAAACTGTTTTTT. The chain recombines TRBV27 with TRBJ1-4; the match to TRBD1 covers 8 bases. Germline assignment: CDR1 MNHEY and CDR2 SMNVEV (reference sequence). The CDR3 length is 16 residues. The trim removed 5 bases at V and 5 bases at J, leaving 10 bases unmatched.

The chain recombines TRBV6-5 with TRBJ1-6; maybe TRBD1 (5 bases). Germline V lookup: CDR1 MNHEY, CDR2 SVGAGI. This CDR3 region has 15 residues. Trimming shortened V by 0 bases and J by 8 bases, and 11 bases separated the two germline ends. DNA for the CDR3: TGTGCCAGCAGTTACTCCTCGGGGGACGATTCACCCCTCCACTTT. Its protein is CASSYSSGDDSPLHF.

The chain employs TRBV11-1 and TRBJ1-2; D is unresolved. Trimming cost V 1 base and J 5 bases, with 8 bases left between them. The CDR3 contains 13 residues. Germline V gene lookup returns CDR1 SGHAT and CDR2 FQDESV (reference sequence). The CDR3 DNA reads as TGTGCCAGCAGCTTAGAGGGCGGGTATGGCTACACCTTC. Translated, it gives CASSLEGGYGYTF.

CDR3 loop: CASSTQGDTEAFF. The CDR3 bases are TGTGCCAGTAGTACGCAGGGGGACACTGAAGCTTTCTTT. The gene calls are TRBV19 and TRBJ1-1; 7 bases agree with TRBD1. The CDR3 has 13 residues. The germline gives CDR1 LNHDA, CDR2 SQIVND (reference sequence). J lost 3 bases, V lost 4 bases, and 2 bases had no gene match.

The chain combines TRBV9 with TRBJ2-5; 12 nucleotides line up with TRBD2. This CDR3 has 15 amino acids. V shed 0 bases, J shed 3 bases, and the junction held 0 bases outside the gene matches. Per the germline V gene, CDR1 is SGDLS and CDR2 is YYNGEE. The CDR3 DNA is TGTGCCAGCAGCGTAGGGACTAGCGGGGAAGAGACCCAGTACTTC. It is translated as CASSVGTSGEETQYF.

V usage is TRBV25-1 and J usage is TRBJ2-1; TRBD1 might be the D (6 bases). Per germline, CDR1 MGHDK and CDR2 SYGVNS. This CDR3 has 13 amino acids. The ends were cut back, 2 bases at V and 8 bases at J, with 10 bases in the middle. The CDR3 region is CASSEPNRDEQFF. DNA of the CDR3: TGTGCCAGCAGTGAACCCAACAGGGATGAGCAGTTCTTC.